This T cell receptor (beta chain) is from a study of response to subunit inactivated influenza vaccine. This CDR3 contains 15 residues. CDR1 and CDR2 (germline): SGHRS, YFSETQ. With 1 base clipped from V and 5 bases from J, the junction kept 6 bases outside the gene matches. One entry per CDR3 protein results from TCRdb running MiXCR on the RT-PCR reads. The sample has roughly 760,000 distinct CDR3 sequences, 21% seen once. This sequence joins TRBV5-1 and TRBJ2-3, with 8 bases that match TRBD2. The source material was PBMCs from blood, sampled around 5 days after vaccination. The TCR originated in a man aged 45 to 65 who received an inactivated influenza vaccine. The CDR3 loop reads CASSLTGGPGDTQYF. The CDR3 DNA sequence: TGCGCCAGCAGCTTGACGGGAGGGCCAGGAGATACGCAGTATTTT.